Following are 14 T cell receptor beta chains from one sample sequenced in a study of shared clonotypes between healthy human individuals. Produced via immunoSEQ multiplex PCR; TCRdb's table is partial and in-frame only. The sample consists of about 990,000 clones, about 84% of them appearing once. Sequences were obtained from memory CD4+ T cells from PBMCs. Sample subset: CD45RA-negative fraction. These receptors were obtained from a man aged 18 to 30 in good health. Some clones in this sample may be carry-over from other donors' samples.

V and J are TRBV28 and TRBJ2-5; D possibly corresponds to TRBD1 (6 bases). V was pared by 3 bases and J by 1 base, with 9 bases between. Germline assignment: CDR1 MDHEN and CDR2 SYDVKM. This CDR3 spans 14 amino acids. CDR3 DNA: TGTGCCAGCAGTTTTGGACAGCTCCAAGAGACCCAGTACTTC. Its protein is CASSFGQLQETQYF.

This chain links TRBV9 with TRBJ2-3; tentative D call: TRBD2 (6 bases). CDR3 length: 16 amino acids. V lost 0 bases, J lost 2 bases, and 13 bases lay in between. Per germline, CDR1 SGDLS and CDR2 YYNGEE. CDR3 DNA: TGTGCCAGCAGCGTAGTTCCGGGGGAGTTCACAGATACGCAGTATTTT. Its protein product is CASSVVPGEFTDTQYF.

The chain links TRBV6-5 to TRBJ2-3; D call uncertain. Germline values: CDR1 MNHEY, CDR2 SVGAGI. The germline V and J ends were trimmed by 7 bases and 3 bases, with 11 bases remaining between them. This CDR3 region has 13 residues. DNA for the CDR3: TGTGCCAGCACCCCCTTTGGAACAGATACGCAGTATTTT. Encoded protein: CASTPFGTDTQYF.

The chain uses TRBV14 and TRBJ1-6; 8 nucleotides align to TRBD1. The CDR3 contains 15 residues. Germline values: CDR1 SGHDN, CDR2 FVKESK. V lost 5 bases, J lost 10 bases, and 10 bases stayed unmatched. The CDR3 coding sequence is TGTGCCAGCAGCTCCGGACAGGGCTCGGGATCACCCCTCCACTTT. Amino acids: CASSSGQGSGSPLHF.

The chain combines TRBV30 with TRBJ2-3, with 15 nucleotides matching TRBD2. Germline V gene lookup returns CDR1 GTSNPN and CDR2 SVGIG (reference sequence). V gave up 2 bases and J gave up 1 base; unmatched junction bases: 7. The CDR3 is made up of 18 amino acids. DNA for the CDR3: TGTGCCTGGAGTTATGGACTAGCGGGAGGGCCGGGCACAGATACGCAGTATTTT. Protein: CAWSYGLAGGPGTDTQYF.

The rearrangement uses TRBV5-1 and TRBJ2-3; D may match TRBD1 or TRBD2 (5 bases each). Trimming stripped 4 bases from V and 2 bases from J, with 23 bases between. The CDR3 contains 18 residues. Germline CDR1 SGHRS, CDR2 YFSETQ. The DNA of the CDR3 is TGCGCCAGCAGCCGCCAGGGTTGGGCGGGTGGAGTCACAGATACGCAGTATTTT. Its translation: CASSRQGWAGGVTDTQYF.

About this clone itself: This CDR3 is also generated by other DNA sequences in the sample. The chain links TRBV28 to TRBJ1-6, with D possibly matching TRBD1 (6 bases). V was cut by 6 bases and J by 2 bases, with 11 bases left in between. The CDR3 length is 15 residues. Germline CDR1 MDHEN, CDR2 SYDVKM. CDR3 region: CASRGQGTYNSPLHF. Here the CDR3 DNA reads TGTGCCAGCAGAGGTCAGGGGACCTATAATTCACCCCTCCACTTT.

The chain joins TRBV6-1 to TRBJ2-5, with D possibly TRBD2 on 6 matching bases. Germline V CDR1 and CDR2: MNHNS, SASEGT. CDR3 size: 14 residues. Trimming cost V 10 bases and J 2 bases, with 17 bases left between them. The CDR3 bases are TGTGCCAACGGGGCGGGACTGACACAAGAGACCCAGTACTTC. This gives the protein CANGAGLTQETQYF.

This clone was seen just once. The rearrangement uses TRBV9 and TRBJ2-1, with 9 bases fitting TRBD2. J was trimmed by 2 bases and V by 3 bases; bases with no gene match: 3. CDR1 SGDLS and CDR2 YYNGEE come from the germline V gene. This CDR3 has 15 amino acids. In nucleotides, the CDR3 is TGTGCCAGCAGCGAGCGACTAGCGGCCTACAATGAGCAGTTCTTC. Translating gives CASSERLAAYNEQFF.

The rearrangement joins TRBV30 to TRBJ2-7, with 8 bases matching TRBD1. In germline, CDR1 is GTSNPN, CDR2 SVGIG (reference sequence). The CDR3 loop spans 14 amino acids. With 8 bases clipped from V and 3 bases from J, the junction kept 12 bases outside the gene matches. CDR3 DNA sequence: TGTGCCGGGACCTTTAGGGACAGGCACTACGAGCAGTACTTC. This encodes CAGTFRDRHYEQYF.

The chain employs TRBV15 and TRBJ2-2, with D hard to call. CDR1 and CDR2 (germline): LNHNV, YYDKDF (reference sequence). This CDR3 is built from 14 residues. V was cut by 0 bases and J by 6 bases, with 8 bases left in between. In nucleotides, the CDR3 is TGTGCCACCAGCAGAGATCTTACCGCCGGGGAGCTGTTTTTT. Protein: CATSRDLTAGELFF.

The chain couples TRBV7-6 to TRBJ2-1; 7 nucleotides agree with TRBD2. The germline CDR1 and CDR2 sequences are SGHVS and FNYEAQ. V lost 2 bases and J lost 2; bases outside the gene matches: 15. CDR3 length: 19 residues. The CDR3 nucleotides read TGTGCCAGCAGCTTAATGGCGGCGGGAGTAAAGGGCCCCTACAATGAGCAGTTCTTC. Translating it yields CASSLMAAGVKGPYNEQFF.

V and J are TRBV9 and TRBJ1-1; D gene uncertain. V was pared by 4 bases and J by 4 bases, with 17 bases between. The CDR3 length is 15 residues. Per the germline V gene, CDR1 is SGDLS and CDR2 is YYNGEE. The CDR3 region has the DNA TGTGCCAGCAGCATAGACCCGGGAGTGGGCACTGAAGCTTTCTTT. Its protein product is CASSIDPGVGTEAFF.

CDR3: CAISRDTSTDTQYF. CDR3 nucleotides: TGTGCCATCAGCAGGGACACTAGCACAGATACGCAGTATTTT. The rearrangement links TRBV10-3 to TRBJ2-3; D perhaps matches TRBD1 (6 bases). In germline, CDR1 is ENHRY, CDR2 SYGVKD. The CDR3 runs to 14 residues. Trimming shortened V by 6 bases and J by 0 bases, and 10 bases separated the two germline ends.